The subject of this entry is one T cell receptor (beta chain). Assay: immunoSEQ multiplex PCR; the TCRdb copy retains only in-frame clones and omits some. The data hold 25,000 to 40,000 clones, with 82% observed a single time. Brentuximab vedotin exposure varied among the patients, all of whom had relapsed after autologous stem cell transplantation. Complete response, partial response or progressive disease made up the best responses. The CDR3 is made up of 14 amino acids. CDR1 and CDR2 from the germline V gene are KGHSH and LQKENI. V dropped 3 bases and J dropped 3 bases, with 9 bases sitting between them. The sample comes from a study of PD-1 blockade in classical Hodgkin lymphoma.

The source is a human donor with classical Hodgkin lymphoma. This chain joins TRBV18 and TRBJ1-5; maybe TRBD1 (6 bases). The sequencing used peripheral blood mononuclear cells (PBMCs), collected at baseline. CDR3 bases: TGTGCCAGCTCACCCCAGGGGCCCAATCAGCCCCAGCATTTT. Amino acid sequence: CASSPQGPNQPQHF.